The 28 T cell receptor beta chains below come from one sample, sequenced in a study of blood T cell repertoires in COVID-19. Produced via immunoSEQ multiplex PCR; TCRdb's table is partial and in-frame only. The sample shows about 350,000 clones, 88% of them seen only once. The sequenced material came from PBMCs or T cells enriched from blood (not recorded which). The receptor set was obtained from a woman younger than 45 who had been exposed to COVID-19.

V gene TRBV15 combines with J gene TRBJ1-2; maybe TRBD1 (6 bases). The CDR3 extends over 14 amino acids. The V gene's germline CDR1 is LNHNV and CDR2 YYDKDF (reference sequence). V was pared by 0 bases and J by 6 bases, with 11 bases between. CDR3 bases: TGTGCCACCAGCAGAGATCTACAGGGAGATGGCTACACCTTC. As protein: CATSRDLQGDGYTF.

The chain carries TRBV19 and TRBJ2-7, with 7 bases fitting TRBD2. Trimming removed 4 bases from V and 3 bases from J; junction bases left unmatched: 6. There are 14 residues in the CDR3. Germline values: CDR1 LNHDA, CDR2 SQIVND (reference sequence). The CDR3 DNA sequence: TGTGCCAGTAGTAGATCGGGCGGGAGCTACGAGCAGTACTTC. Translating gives CASSRSGGSYEQYF.

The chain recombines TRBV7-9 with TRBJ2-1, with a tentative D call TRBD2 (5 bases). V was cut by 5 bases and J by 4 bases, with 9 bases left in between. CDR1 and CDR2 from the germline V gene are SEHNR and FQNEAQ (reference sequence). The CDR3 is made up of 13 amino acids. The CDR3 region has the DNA TGTGCCAGCAGCCTTTGGGAGTACAATGAGCAGTTCTTC. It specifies CASSLWEYNEQFF.

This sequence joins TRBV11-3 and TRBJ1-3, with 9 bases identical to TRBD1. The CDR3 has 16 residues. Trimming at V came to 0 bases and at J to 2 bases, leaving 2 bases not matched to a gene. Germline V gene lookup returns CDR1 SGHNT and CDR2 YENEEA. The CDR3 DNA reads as TGTGCCAGCAGCTTAGAGGGGACAGGGACTGGAAACACCATATATTTT. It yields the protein CASSLEGTGTGNTIYF.

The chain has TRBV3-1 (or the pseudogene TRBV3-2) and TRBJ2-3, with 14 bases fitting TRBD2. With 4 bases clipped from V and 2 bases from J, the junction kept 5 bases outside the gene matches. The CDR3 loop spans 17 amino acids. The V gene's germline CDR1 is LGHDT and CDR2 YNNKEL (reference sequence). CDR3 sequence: CASSPGLAGDTTDTQYF. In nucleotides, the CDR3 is TGTGCCAGCAGCCCGGGACTAGCGGGGGACACCACAGATACGCAGTATTTT.

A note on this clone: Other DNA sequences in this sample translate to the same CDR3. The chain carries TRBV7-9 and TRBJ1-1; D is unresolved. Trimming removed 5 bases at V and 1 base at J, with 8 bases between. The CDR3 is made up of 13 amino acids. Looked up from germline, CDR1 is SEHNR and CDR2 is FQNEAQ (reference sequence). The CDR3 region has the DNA TGTGCCAGCAGCCGAGGCCAGAACACTGAAGCTTTCTTT. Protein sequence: CASSRGQNTEAFF.

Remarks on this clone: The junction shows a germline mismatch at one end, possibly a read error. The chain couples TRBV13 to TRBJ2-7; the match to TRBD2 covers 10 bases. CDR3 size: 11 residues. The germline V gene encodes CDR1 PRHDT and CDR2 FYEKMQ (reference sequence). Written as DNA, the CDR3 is TGTGCCAGCAGCGCCGCCGGGACTAGCGCATTC. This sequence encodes CASSAAGTSAF.

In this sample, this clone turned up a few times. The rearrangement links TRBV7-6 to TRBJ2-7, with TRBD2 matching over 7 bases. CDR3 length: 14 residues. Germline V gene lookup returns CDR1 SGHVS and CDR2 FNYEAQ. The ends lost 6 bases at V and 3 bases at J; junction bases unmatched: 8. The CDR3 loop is CASSMAGERYEQYF. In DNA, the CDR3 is TGTGCCAGCAGTATGGCGGGAGAGCGCTACGAGCAGTACTTC.

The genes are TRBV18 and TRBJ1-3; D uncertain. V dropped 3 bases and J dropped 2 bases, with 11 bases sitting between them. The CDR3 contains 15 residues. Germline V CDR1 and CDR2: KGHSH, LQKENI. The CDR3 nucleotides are TGTGCCAGCTCACCGATCCCAAACACTGGAAACACCATATATTTT. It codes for CASSPIPNTGNTIYF.

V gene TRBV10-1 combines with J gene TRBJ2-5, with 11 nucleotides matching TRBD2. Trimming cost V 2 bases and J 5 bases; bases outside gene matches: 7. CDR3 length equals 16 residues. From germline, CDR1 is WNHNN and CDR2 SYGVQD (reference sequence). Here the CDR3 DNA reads TGCGCCAGCAGTGAGCCTAGCGGGAGGATCCGGGAGACCCAGTACTTC. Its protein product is CASSEPSGRIRETQYF.

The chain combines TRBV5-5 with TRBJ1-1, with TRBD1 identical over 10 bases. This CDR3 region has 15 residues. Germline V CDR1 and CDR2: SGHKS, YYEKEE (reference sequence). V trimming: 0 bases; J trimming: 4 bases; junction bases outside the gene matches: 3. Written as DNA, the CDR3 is TGTGCCAGCAGCTTGGGAAGGACAGGGGGCACTGAAGCTTTCTTT. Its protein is CASSLGRTGGTEAFF.

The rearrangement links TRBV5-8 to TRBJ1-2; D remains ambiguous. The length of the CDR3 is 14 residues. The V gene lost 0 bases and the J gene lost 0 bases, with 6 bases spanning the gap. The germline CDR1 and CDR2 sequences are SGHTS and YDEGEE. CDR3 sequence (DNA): TGTGCCAGCAGCTTGGGCAGGACTAACTATGGCTACACCTTC. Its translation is CASSLGRTNYGYTF.

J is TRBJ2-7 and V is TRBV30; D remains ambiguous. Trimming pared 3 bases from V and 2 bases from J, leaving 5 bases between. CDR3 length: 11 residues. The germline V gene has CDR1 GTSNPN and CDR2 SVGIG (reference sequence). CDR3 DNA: TGTGCCTGGAGGGCAGCCTACGAGCAGTACTTC. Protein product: CAWRAAYEQYF.

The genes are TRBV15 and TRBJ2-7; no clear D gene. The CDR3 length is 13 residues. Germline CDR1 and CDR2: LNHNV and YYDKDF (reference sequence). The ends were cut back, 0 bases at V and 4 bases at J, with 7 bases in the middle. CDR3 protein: CATSRDPGYEQYF. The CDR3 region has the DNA TGTGCCACCAGCAGAGATCCCGGGTACGAGCAGTACTTC.

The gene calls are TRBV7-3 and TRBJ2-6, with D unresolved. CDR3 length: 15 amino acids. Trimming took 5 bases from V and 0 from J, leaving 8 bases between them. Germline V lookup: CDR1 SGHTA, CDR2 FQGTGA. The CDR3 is CASSAELSGANVLTF. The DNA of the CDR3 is TGTGCCAGCAGCGCCGAACTCTCTGGGGCCAACGTCCTGACTTTC.

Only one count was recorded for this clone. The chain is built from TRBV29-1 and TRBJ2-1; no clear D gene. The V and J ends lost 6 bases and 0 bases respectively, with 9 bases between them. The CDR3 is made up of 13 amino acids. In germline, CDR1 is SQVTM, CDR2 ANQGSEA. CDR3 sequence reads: CSVINGSYNEQFF. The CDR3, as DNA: TGCAGCGTGATTAACGGCTCCTACAATGAGCAGTTCTTC.

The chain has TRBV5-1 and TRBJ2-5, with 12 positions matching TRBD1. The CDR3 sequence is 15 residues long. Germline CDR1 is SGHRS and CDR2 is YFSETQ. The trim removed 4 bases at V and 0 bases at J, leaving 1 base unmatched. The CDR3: CASSGTGGYQETQYF. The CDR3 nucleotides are TGCGCCAGCAGCGGGACAGGGGGCTACCAAGAGACCCAGTACTTC.

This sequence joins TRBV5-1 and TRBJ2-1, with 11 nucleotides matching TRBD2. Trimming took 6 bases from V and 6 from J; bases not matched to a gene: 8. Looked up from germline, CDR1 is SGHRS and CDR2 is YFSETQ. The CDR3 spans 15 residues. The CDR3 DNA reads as TGCGCCAGCACCAAACTAGCGGGAGAGCCCAATGAGCAGTTCTTC. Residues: CASTKLAGEPNEQFF.

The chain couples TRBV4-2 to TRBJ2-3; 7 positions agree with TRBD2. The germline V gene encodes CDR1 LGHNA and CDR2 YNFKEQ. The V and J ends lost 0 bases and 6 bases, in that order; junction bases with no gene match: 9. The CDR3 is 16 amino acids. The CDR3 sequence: CASSQDPAGVRDTQYF. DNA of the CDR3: TGTGCCAGCAGCCAAGATCCGGCGGGAGTAAGGGATACGCAGTATTTT.

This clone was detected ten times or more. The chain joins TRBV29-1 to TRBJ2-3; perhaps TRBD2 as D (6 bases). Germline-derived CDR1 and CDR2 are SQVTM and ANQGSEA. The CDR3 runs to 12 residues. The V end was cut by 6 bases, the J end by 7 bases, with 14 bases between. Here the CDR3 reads CSVARETNTQYF. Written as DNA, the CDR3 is TGCAGCGTCGCCCGGGAGACAAATACGCAGTATTTT.

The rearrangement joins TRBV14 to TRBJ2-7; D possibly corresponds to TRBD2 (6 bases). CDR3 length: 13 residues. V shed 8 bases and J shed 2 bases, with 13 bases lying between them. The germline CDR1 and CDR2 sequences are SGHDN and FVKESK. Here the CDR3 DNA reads TGTGCCAGCGGAGCGTCGGGGGCCTACGAGCAGTACTTC. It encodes CASGASGAYEQYF. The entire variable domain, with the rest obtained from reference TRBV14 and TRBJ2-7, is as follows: EAGVTQFPSHSVIEKGQTVTLRCDPISGHDNLYWYRRVMGKEIKFLLHFVKESKQDESGMPNNRFLAERTGGTYSTLKVQPAELEDSGVYFCASGASGAYEQYFGPGTRLTVT.

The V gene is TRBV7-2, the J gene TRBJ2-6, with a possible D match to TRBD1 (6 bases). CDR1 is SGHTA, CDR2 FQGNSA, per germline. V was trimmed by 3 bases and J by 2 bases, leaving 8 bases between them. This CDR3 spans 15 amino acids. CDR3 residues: CASSFKGAGANVLTF. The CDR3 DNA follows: TGTGCCAGCAGCTTTAAGGGGGCTGGGGCCAACGTCCTGACTTTC.

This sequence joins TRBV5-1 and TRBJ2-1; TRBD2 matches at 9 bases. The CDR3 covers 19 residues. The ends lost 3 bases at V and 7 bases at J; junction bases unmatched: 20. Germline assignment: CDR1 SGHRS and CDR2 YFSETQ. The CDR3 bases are TGCGCCAGCAGCTATTCGGGGTTGGGTAGCGGGAGCTTGATTAATGAGCAGTTCTTC. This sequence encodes CASSYSGLGSGSLINEQFF. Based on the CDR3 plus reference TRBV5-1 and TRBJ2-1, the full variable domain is KAGVTQTPRYLIKTRGQQVTLSCSPISGHRSVSWYQQTPGQGLQFLFEYFSETQRNKGNFPGRFSGRQFSNSRSEMNVSTLELGDSALYLCASSYSGLGSGSLINEQFFGPGTRLTVL.

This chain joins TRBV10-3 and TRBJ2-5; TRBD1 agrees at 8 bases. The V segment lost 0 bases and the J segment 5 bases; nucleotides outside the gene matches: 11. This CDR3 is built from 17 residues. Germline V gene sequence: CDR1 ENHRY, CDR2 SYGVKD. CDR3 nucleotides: TGTGCCATCAGTGAGTCAAACAAAGGACAGGGCGGGGAGACCCAGTACTTC. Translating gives CAISESNKGQGGETQYF.

CDR3 in amino acids: CASSPGLAGGGETQYF. CDR3 bases: TGTGCCAGCAGCCCCGGACTAGCGGGAGGGGGAGAGACCCAGTACTTC. This chain uses TRBV7-3 with TRBJ2-5, with 15 nucleotides matching TRBD2. This CDR3 spans 16 amino acids. CDR1 is SGHTA and CDR2 is FQGTGA in the germline V gene. V shed 5 bases and J 4 bases; nucleotides not matched to a gene: 5.

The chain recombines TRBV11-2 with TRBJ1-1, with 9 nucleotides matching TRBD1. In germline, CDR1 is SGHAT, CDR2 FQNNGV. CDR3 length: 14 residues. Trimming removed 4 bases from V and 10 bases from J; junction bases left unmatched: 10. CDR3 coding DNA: TGTGCCAGCAGCTCGGGGGACAGGGCCCTGGGAGCTTTCTTT. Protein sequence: CASSSGDRALGAFF.

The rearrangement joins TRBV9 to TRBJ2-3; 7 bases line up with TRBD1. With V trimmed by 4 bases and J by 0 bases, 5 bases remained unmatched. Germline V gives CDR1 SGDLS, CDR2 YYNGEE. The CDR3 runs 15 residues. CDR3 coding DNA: TGTGCCAGCAGCCAGACAGGGTCTAGCACAGATACGCAGTATTTT. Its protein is CASSQTGSSTDTQYF.

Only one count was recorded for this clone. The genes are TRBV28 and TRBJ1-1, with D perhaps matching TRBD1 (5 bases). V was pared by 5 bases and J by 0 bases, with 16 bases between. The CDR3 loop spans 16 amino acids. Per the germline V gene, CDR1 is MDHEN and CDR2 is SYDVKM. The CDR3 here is CASSPGGAAMNTEAFF. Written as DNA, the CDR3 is TGTGCCAGCAGTCCCGGAGGGGCAGCTATGAACACTGAAGCTTTCTTT.